This T cell receptor (beta chain) was captured in a study of T cell repertoires in cytomegalovirus infection. Study in general: HLA-B-restricted CMV epitopes that are well studied were used alongside recently identified HLA-C-restricted ones. Indications came from public TCR beta signatures; they pointed to CMV infection and to a matching HLA type. General study points: Dominant in the ex vivo response were TCR beta clonotypes restricted by HLA-C and specific for CMV.

Note on this clonotype: Its antigen is as yet unknown.

TCRdb re-analysed the reads in MiXCR, keeping a single row per CDR3 protein. The data contain about 470,000 distinct CDR3 sequences, roughly 42% of them singletons. The clonotype comes from a human donor in good health (CMV status not recorded). Some clones in this sample may be carry-over from other donors' samples. The sequencing here drew on cultured PBMCs, taken from culture after CMV antigen stimulation.

In DNA, the CDR3 is TGTGCCAGCAGCTCGAGGACAGGGGCGAGCAACGAGCAGTACTTC. Protein product: CASSSRTGASNEQYF. This sequence joins TRBV7-9 and TRBJ2-7, with 9 positions matching TRBD1. Germline lookup yields CDR1 SEHNR and CDR2 FQNEAQ (reference sequence). This CDR3 comprises 15 residues. Trimming cost V 4 bases and J 5 bases; bases outside gene matches: 9.